The 13 T cell receptor beta chains below were found in one sample sequenced in a study of cytomegalovirus exposure and HLA in healthy donors (dated by TCRdb to about 2017). Libraries were built with the immunoSEQ multiplex PCR assay. A mixture of 60 forward primers for TCR Vbeta segments and 13 reverse primers for TCR Jbeta segments was used in the multiplex PCR. TCRdb mirrors the immuneACCESS table, restricted to in-frame sequences. Some clones are absent from its copies; in checked studies, under half trace to an unresolved V gene, and the reason for the others is unknown. The sample has approximately 210,000 clones on record, around 79% of them singletons. The ten largest make up more than 0.35% of the sample. The specimen was PBMCs. These receptors all stem from a male donor in good health and CMV-seropositive.

CDR3 in amino acids: CAAGGVEETQYF. Written as DNA, the CDR3 is TGTGCAGCGGGGGGGGTAGAAGAGACCCAGTACTTC. V gene TRBV6-6 combines with J gene TRBJ2-5; 10 bases are a match to TRBD2. Germline V gene data show CDR1 as MNHNY and CDR2 as SVGAGI (reference sequence). CDR3 size: 12 residues.

This chain joins TRBV5-1 and TRBJ2-6; possible D gene TRBD1, 6 bases. The V and J ends lost 4 bases and 4 bases respectively, with 15 bases between them. Looked up from germline, CDR1 is SGHRS and CDR2 is YFSETQ. The CDR3 has 16 residues. The CDR3 reads CASSPEVGTGANVLTF. DNA for the CDR3: TGCGCCAGCAGCCCGGAGGTTGGGACAGGGGCCAACGTCCTGACTTTC.

This chain joins TRBV18 and TRBJ1-4; TRBD1 matches 12 bases. The length of the CDR3 is 17 residues. Germline values: CDR1 KGHSH, CDR2 LQKENI. The ends lost 0 bases at V and 4 bases at J; junction bases unmatched: 3. As DNA, the CDR3 is TGTGCCAGCTCACCACCCGGGACAGGGGGCCATAATGAAAAACTGTTTTTT. It encodes CASSPPGTGGHNEKLFF.

The V call is TRBV18, the J call TRBJ2-7, with D perhaps TRBD2 (6 bases). This CDR3 is 14 amino acids long. The V end lost 2 bases, the J end lost 2 bases, and 10 bases lay between the germline ends. CDR1 and CDR2 (germline): KGHSH, LQKENI. CDR3 DNA sequence: TGTGCCAGCTCACCATCGGGCGGGGCCTACGAGCAGTACTTC. Its translation is CASSPSGGAYEQYF.

CDR3 sequence reads: CASHREGETQYF. The CDR3 DNA sequence: TGCGCCAGCCACCGGGAGGGAGAGACCCAGTACTTC. The chain is built from TRBV5-1 and TRBJ2-5, with TRBD2 identical over 8 bases. Germline V CDR1 and CDR2: SGHRS, YFSETQ. V gave up 7 bases and J gave up 4 bases; unmatched junction bases: 3. There are 12 residues in the CDR3.

This clone has only a few counts. The V and J genes are TRBV25-1 and TRBJ1-6; no clear D. V was shortened by 6 bases and J by 5 bases, with 14 bases between the two germline ends. This CDR3 region has 15 residues. Germline-derived CDR1 and CDR2 are MGHDK and SYGVNS. The CDR3 sequence: CASRIGSSNNSPLHF. Written as DNA, the CDR3 is TGTGCCAGCAGAATCGGGTCTAGCAATAATTCACCCCTCCACTTT.

The chain couples TRBV7-2 to TRBJ2-2; 13 nucleotides match TRBD2. V shed 1 base, J shed 8 bases, and the junction held 10 bases outside the gene matches. Germline V CDR1 and CDR2: SGHTA, FQGNSA. This CDR3 is built from 18 residues. The DNA of the CDR3 is TGTGCCAGCAGCTTAGGGACTAGCGGGAGACGGATTAAGGGGGAGCTGTTTTTT. Protein product: CASSLGTSGRRIKGELFF.

This clone has only a few counts. This chain links TRBV11-3 with TRBJ1-2, with 9 bases that match TRBD1. Losses at the gene ends were 4 bases for V and 8 bases for J; bases not matched to a gene: 5. The length of the CDR3 is 13 residues. Germline lookup yields CDR1 SGHNT and CDR2 YENEEA. The chain's CDR3 is CASSSDRGGGYTF. The CDR3 coding sequence is TGTGCCAGCAGCTCGGACAGGGGTGGCGGCTACACCTTC.

The chain carries TRBV1 and TRBJ2-3; the table gives TRBD2 as D, unverified against the DNA. TRBV1 is marked as a pseudogene. This CDR3 has 19 residues. CDR3 residues: CTSSQERGAGGSSTDTQYF. The CDR3 nucleotides read TGCACCAGCAGCCAAGAAAGGGGAGCGGGGGGTTCTAGCACAGATACGCAGTATTTT.

The V gene is TRBV2, the J gene TRBJ2-1; D gene uncertain. The germline V gene encodes CDR1 SNHLY and CDR2 FYNNEI. Trimming pared 8 bases from V and 10 bases from J, leaving 12 bases between. This CDR3 is 11 amino acids long. CDR3 sequence: CASAIIWEQFF. CDR3 sequence (DNA): TGTGCCAGCGCTATTATATGGGAGCAGTTCTTC.

This clone has a handful of counts. The V call is TRBV11-2, the J call TRBJ1-4; 8 bases line up with TRBD1. CDR1 SGHAT and CDR2 FQNNGV come from the germline V gene. V lost 4 bases and J lost 7; bases outside the gene matches: 11. The CDR3 totals 16 residues. CDR3 residues: CASSSDRGKRGEKLFF. In DNA, the CDR3 is TGTGCCAGCAGCTCAGACAGGGGAAAGCGGGGTGAAAAACTGTTTTTT. Based on the CDR3 plus reference TRBV11-2 and TRBJ1-4, the full variable domain is EAGVAQSPRYKIIEKRQSVAFWCNPISGHATLYWYQQILGQGPKLLIQFQNNGVVDDSQLPKDRFSAERLKGVDSTLKIQPAKLEDSAVYLCASSSDRGKRGEKLFFGSGTQLSVL.

The chain couples TRBV5-4 to TRBJ1-4, with TRBD1 identical over 7 bases. Trimming cost V 0 bases and J 8 bases; bases outside gene matches: 4. Germline V gene sequence: CDR1 SGHNT, CDR2 YYREEE (reference sequence). The CDR3 covers 14 residues. In DNA, the CDR3 is TGTGCCAGCAGCTTGGCAGGGGGAGGAGAAAAACTGTTTTTT. This translates into CASSLAGGGEKLFF.

V usage is TRBV7-6 and J usage is TRBJ2-1; 8 bases fit TRBD2. CDR1 and CDR2 from the germline V gene are SGHVS and FNYEAQ. The CDR3 spans 17 residues. Unmatched junction bases numbered 5, after V lost 1 base and J lost 0 bases. The DNA of the CDR3 is TGTGCCAGCAGCTTAGAACTAGCGGAAAGCTCCTACAATGAGCAGTTCTTC. This gives the protein CASSLELAESSYNEQFF.